This T cell receptor beta chain was recovered during a study of human T cells and chemical hapten exposure (dated by TCRdb to about 2021). As for the study more broadly: For sensitization, 2% DPC in acetone was applied to an approximately 2 cm by approximately 2 cm area of upper inner arm skin. Blood for TCR sequencing was provided by twenty-nine alopecia patients at one to four time points (pre-sensitization, 2, 6 and 24 weeks). Patch testing was done on the upper back using Finn chambers containing 0.01% DPC, and results were scored after 6 days according to International Contact Dermatitis Research Group standards. This study followed changes in the peripheral blood TCR repertoire in vivo during primary and secondary sensitization of alopecia patients to the hapten diphenylcyclopropenone (DPC). Patients additionally received weekly therapeutic DPC doses to the scalp throughout the approximately 25-week study period. The libraries were sequenced as a pool, and the TCR yield per sample differed mostly because of small variations in library volumes within the pool. Blood was sampled from patients pre-sensitization (week 0) and at 2, 6 and about 24 weeks after DPC sensitization. Most of the patients in the cohort were female, and the cohort covered alopecia areata with under or over 50% scalp involvement, alopecia totalis and alopecia universalis.

The library came from RACE. Sequencing used a NextSeq 500. Library preparation attached unique molecular identifiers to individual cDNA molecules for quantitative, reproducible TCR counting. Both TCR alpha and TCR beta chains were sequenced from each blood RNA sample. The paper's processing steps were these. A median of roughly 99,000 TCRs per sample was observed, with a range of 23,224 to 690,600. The Decombinator software suite was used to annotate V, J and CDR3 in the TCR reads. For the PS versus PT1 abundance plots, all samples were subsampled to the same number of TCRs (28,000). TCRs were defined as expanded if absent before sensitization and observed at least eight times at the 2-week time point. TCRdb reran the public reads through fastp at Q25 and MiXCR, keeping productive beta chains. Each CDR3 protein gets just one entry, which takes the most common genes and DNA from the rows behind it. In this record, the V and J calls reflect TCRdb's handling and not the investigators' own analysis. The sample table shows around 260,000 distinct CDR3 sequences, and about 9% are seen once. Of the sample, 2% to 3% falls within the top ten clones.

Sample time point, as interpreted from the label and publication: pre-sensitization, week 0. The treatment or condition label on this specimen signifies: therapeutic diphenylcyclopropenone sensitization with weekly scalp DPC. At each patch-test visit, blood was drawn before the patch test was applied. Eligible patients were aged 18 to 70, diagnosed with alopecia, deemed suitable for DPC therapy, and excluded if pregnant. Total RNA was isolated from unfractionated whole blood collected in Tempus Blood RNA tubes. Broader findings and caveats from the paper: Repeated subsampling changed both the strength of the expansion versus patch-test correlation and the threshold at which that correlation became significant. The number of PT1 expanded TCRs positively correlated with patch test score, significant at thresholds 8, 16 and 32 but not 4. Alopecia, a presumed autoimmune disease, was present in all patients, so the immune response of the patients might differ from that of healthy individuals. Expanded TCRs formed significantly more large CDR3 similarity clusters than pre-sensitization or healthy control sets, consistent with antigen-driven responses. DPC sensitization did not change how many TCRs were above 1 in 1000 frequency, and no evidence was found of alterations in global repertoire structure.

This clonotype showed up just a few times. The specificity of this receptor is unknown. Within one base of it there is no much larger clone, and no base qualities were kept. The sequence derives from a woman in her forties with alopecia areata. Some clones in this sample may be carry-over from other donors' samples. This specimen was whole blood, taken in connection with sensitization to the hapten diphenylcyclopropenone (DPC).

This receptor has the CDR3 CASSSTARSGRNTGELFF. The nucleotide sequence reads TGTGCCAGCAGCTCGACAGCAAGAAGCGGGAGGAACACCGGGGAGCTGTTTTTT. This chain joins TRBV7-6 to TRBJ2-2; 8 bases in the middle match TRBD2. As encoded in the germline V gene, CDR1 is SGHVS while CDR2 is FNYEAQ. V is pruned by 4 bases and J by 1 base, leaving 11 bases of the junction without a gene match. CDR3 length: 18 amino acids, cysteine to phenylalanine. Only the CDR3 part of the read is kept: 54 bases, read in frame from the first base. Supplemented by the reference TRBV7-6 and TRBJ2-2 proteins around the CDR3, the complete variable domain is GAGVSQSPRYKVTKRGQDVALRCDPISGHVSLYWYRQALGQGPEFLTYFNYEAQQDKSGLPNDRFSAERPEGSISTLTIQRTEQRDSAMYRCASSSTARSGRNTGELFFGEGSRLTVL.